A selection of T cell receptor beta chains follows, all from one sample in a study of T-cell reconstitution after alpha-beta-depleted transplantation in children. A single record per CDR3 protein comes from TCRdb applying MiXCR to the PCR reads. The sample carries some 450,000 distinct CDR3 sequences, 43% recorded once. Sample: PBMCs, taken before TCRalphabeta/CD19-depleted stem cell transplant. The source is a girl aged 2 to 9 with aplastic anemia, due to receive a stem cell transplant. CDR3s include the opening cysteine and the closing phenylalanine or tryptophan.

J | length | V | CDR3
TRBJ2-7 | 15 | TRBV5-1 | CASSLDAGAAYEQYF
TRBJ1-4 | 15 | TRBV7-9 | CASSLEGVTNEKLFF
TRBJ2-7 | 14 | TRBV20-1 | CSALRTGASYEQYF
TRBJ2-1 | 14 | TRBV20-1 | CSARAGGLNTEQFF
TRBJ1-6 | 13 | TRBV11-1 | CASSVRDSRFLHF
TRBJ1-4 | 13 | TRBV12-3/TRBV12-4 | CASSTRESEKLFF
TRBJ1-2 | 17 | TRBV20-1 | CSARPPTGGGDDYGYTF
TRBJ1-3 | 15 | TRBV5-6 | CASSFTGGAGNTIYF
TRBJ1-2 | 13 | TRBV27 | CASSLQVNYGYTF
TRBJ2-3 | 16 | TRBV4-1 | CASSPKTSGDTDTQYF
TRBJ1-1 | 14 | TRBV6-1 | CASSETGSSTEASF
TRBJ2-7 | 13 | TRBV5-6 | CASSDPGGYEQYF
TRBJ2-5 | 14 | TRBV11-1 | CASSFRGTKETQYF
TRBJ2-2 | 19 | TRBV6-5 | CASSYSLGASAGRTGELFF
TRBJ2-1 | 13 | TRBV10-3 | CAISESREDEQFF
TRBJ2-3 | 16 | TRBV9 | CASSARVAGGRDTQYF
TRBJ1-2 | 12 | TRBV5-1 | CASSADRYGYTF
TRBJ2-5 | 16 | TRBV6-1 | CASGDYLGGRGETQYF
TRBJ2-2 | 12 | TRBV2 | CASSTHTGELFF
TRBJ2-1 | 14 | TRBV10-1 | CASSAGLSGGEQFF
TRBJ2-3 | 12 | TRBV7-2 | CASRLATDTQYF
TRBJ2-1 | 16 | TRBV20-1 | CSARDQERVSYNEQFF
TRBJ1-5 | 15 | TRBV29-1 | CSVEGEPGSNQPQHF
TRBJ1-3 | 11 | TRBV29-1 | CSTLRGDTIYF
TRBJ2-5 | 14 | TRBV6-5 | CASSYRLIDETQYF
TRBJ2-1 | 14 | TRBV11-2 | CASRPFDSYNEQFF
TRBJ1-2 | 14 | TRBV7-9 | CASSPPGQGGGYTF
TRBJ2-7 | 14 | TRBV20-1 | CSAVHRDDGPELYF
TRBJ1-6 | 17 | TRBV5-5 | CASSLEGGNSYNSPLHF
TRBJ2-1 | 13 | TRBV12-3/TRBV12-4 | CASGTSGSNEQFF
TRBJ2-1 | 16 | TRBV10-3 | CAISESGTSFYNEQFF
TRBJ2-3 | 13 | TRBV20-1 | CSARRSSTDTQYF
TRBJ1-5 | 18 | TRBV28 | CASSLSAGVVRGNQPQHF
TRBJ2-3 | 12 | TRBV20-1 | CSAKLNTDTQYF
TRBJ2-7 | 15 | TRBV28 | CASSTTSGGAYEQYF
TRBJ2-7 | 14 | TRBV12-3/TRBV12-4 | CASSFSGRAKEQYF
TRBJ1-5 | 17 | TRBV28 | CASSPVKGGSFNQPQHF
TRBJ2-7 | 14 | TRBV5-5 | CANHRDRLTYEQYF
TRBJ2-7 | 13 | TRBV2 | CASRGRGTYEQYF
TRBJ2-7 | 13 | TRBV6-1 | CASSGGKMYEQYF
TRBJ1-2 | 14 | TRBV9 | CASSVRETGSGYTF
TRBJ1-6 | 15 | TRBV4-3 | CASGGQGILGSPLHF
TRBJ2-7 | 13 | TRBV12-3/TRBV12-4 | CASSVGYSYEQYF
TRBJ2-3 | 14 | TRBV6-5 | CASSFLGRADTQYF
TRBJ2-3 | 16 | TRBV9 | CASSEDVGAQTDTQYF
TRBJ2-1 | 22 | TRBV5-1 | CASSQPGLTTYLSPLDYNEQFF
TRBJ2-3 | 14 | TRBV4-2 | CASSPGAGSDTQYF
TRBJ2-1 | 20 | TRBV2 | CASSRTSGTGGIIHGNEQFF
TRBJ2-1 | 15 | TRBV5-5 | CASSETGNLYNEQFF
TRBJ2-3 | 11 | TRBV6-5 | CASIGTDTQYF
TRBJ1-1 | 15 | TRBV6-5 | CASSYGGQRNTEAFF
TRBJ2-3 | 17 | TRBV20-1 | CSARVGLAGTHTDTQYF
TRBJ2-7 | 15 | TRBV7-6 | CASSLGTGAYYEQYF
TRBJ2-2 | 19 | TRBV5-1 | CASSAPRDRVLSGTGELFF
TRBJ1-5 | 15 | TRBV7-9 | CASSLAGATNQPQHF
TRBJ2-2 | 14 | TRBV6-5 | CASSYGLNTGELFF
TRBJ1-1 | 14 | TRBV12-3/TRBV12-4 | CASSFQESVTEAFF
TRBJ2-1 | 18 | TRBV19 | CASRLAGGTLSSYNEQFF
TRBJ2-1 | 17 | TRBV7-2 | CASSPRSSIRSHHEQFF
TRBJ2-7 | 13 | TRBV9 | CASSAAIRDEQYF